The T cell receptor beta chain under discussion was sequenced for a study of siplizumab effects on memory and regulatory T cells. Findings of the study overall: Whether the proliferating Tregs (from siplizumab cultures) were suppressive was not confirmed. Some alloreactive sequences were traceable to unstimulated CD4+ memory cells, and siplizumab significantly reduced them. Roughly 80-97% of proliferating CD4+ or CD8+ clones lacked an assignable naive or memory phenotype. Poor capture below about 10^-5 frequency left most alloreactive clones unmapped to unstimulated subsets.

This CDR3 comprises 14 residues. V was clipped by 2 bases and J by 5 bases, with 12 bases between them. Germline CDR1 is MNHEY and CDR2 is SVGAGI. Details on this clone: Its target is not known.

Libraries were prepared by immunoSEQ multiplex PCR; TCRdb keeps only in-frame clonotypes and omits some of them. The sample carries about 120,000 clones, approximately 94% recorded once. This TCR came from a human donor in good health. The rearrangement uses TRBV6-5 and TRBJ2-5; D is perhaps TRBD1 (6 bases). The sequencing input was non-Treg CD4+ T cells sorted from blood. The CDR3 coding sequence is TGTGCCAGCAGTTACAACAGGGCCAGCGAGACCCAGTACTTC. Its protein product is CASSYNRASETQYF.